This TCR beta chain was found in a study of control samples from healthy donors and cancer patients. This clone was detected once. The assay was immunoSEQ multiplex PCR, and TCRdb's table has in-frame clones only and misses some. The sample lists 150,000 to 200,000 clones, roughly 93% occurring once. What was sequenced was blood. The source is a man aged 18 to 29 in good health.

CDR3 sequence: CASSRTGPLADTQYF. The CDR3 bases are TGTGCCAGCTCGAGGACAGGGCCCTTGGCAGATACGCAGTATTTT. The chain combines TRBV6-5 with TRBJ2-3; TRBD1 matches at 8 bases. The CDR3 covers 15 residues. Trimming took 8 bases from V and 4 from J; bases not matched to a gene: 11. Germline CDR1 is MNHEY and CDR2 is SVGAGI.